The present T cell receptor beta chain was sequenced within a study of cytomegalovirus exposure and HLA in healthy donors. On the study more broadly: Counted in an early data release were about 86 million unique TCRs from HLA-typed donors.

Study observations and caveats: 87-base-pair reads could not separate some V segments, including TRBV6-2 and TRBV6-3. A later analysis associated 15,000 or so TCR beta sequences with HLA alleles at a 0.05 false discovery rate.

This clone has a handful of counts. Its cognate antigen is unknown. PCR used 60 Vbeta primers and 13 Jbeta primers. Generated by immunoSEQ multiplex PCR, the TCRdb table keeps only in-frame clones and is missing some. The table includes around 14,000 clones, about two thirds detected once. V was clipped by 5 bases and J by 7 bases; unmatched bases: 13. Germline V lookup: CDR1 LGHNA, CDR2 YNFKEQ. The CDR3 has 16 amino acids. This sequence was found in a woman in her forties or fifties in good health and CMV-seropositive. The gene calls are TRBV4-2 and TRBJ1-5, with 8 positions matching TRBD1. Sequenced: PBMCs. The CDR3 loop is CASSKNPQGAGQPQHF. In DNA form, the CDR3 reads TGTGCCAGCAGCAAAAACCCCCAGGGGGCTGGACAGCCCCAGCATTTT.